This T cell receptor beta chain is from a study of shared clonotypes between healthy human individuals (dated by TCRdb to 2018 to 2020). Study-level background: The cohort comprised a couple of women and three men aged 18 to 49 years. Per donor, three plates each were used for CD4 naive and CD4 memory, two for CD8 naive, and one for CD8 memory. The study deeply sequenced blood TCR repertoires of several healthy adults to estimate repertoire size and the extent of clonotype sharing between individuals. To increase sequencing depth and limit assay-specific biases, different laboratories used diverse techniques to prepare libraries and sequence TCR repertoires. Between about 0.94 and 8.9 billion PBMCs per donor were obtained by leukapheresis. Results the study describes overall, beyond this receptor: Compared with non-shared clonotypes, clonotypes shared by all four sorted-subset donors had higher generation probabilities. Sampling was limited to blood, and TCR repertoires in tissue likely differ from TCR repertoires in blood. Estimated clonotype richness was generally larger for naive than for memory subsets. Based on pairwise subsampling, the degree of clonotype sharing among donors was expected to be affected by sequencing depth. Incomplete sequencing was indicated by rarefaction of sorted-subset datasets, despite the large sequencing depth. Across a handful of donors, approximately 4.6% of naive CD4, around 3.3% of naive CD8, about 2.3% of memory CD4, and under 0.45% of memory CD8 clonotypes were shared. The genetic and exposure-history diversity represented was limited by the small number of donors.

TCR CDR3 regions were amplified from genomic DNA by multiplex PCR using the deep immunoSEQ assay. For each cell subset, the extracted genomic DNA was distributed evenly across all wells of several immunoSEQ 96-well plates, and each plate served as one replicate. Each replicate PCR for sorted subsets received around 200 ng genomic DNA, equal to about 30,000 T cell genomes. Purified libraries were quantified with a Qubit 3.0 fluorometer, sized on a Bioanalyzer 2100, and re-quantified with the KAPA Library Quantification kit. A separate single-read 150-cycle Illumina NextSeq 550 flow cell was used to sequence each immunoSEQ 96-well plate. Processing in the source paper ran as follows. Because the immunoSEQ output included only junctional sequences and no quality scores, the filtering could not be the same as the filtering used for full-length reads. To assign V/J genes and CDR3, sequences were annotated using PyIR, a Python wrapper for IgBLAST v1.9, with IMGT germline references. Reads with weak V/J assignments (E-value above 1e-6), missing CDR3, stop codons, out-of-frame junctions, or ambiguous translated residues were removed. V3J clonotypes were defined as sequences sharing an identical inferred V gene, J gene, and CDR3 amino acid sequence. Percentage overlap between repertoires was calculated by dividing the number of shared unique clonotypes by the size of the smaller repertoire. Repertoire richness was assessed with RTK rarefaction, the Chao1 estimator, and Recon v2.1 estimates of unobserved clonotypes. Generation probabilities for all TCRbeta clonotypes obtained by the gDNA method from a few donors were computed using OLGA. TCRdb mirrors the immuneACCESS table, restricted to in-frame sequences. Some clones are absent from its copies; in checked studies, under half trace to an unresolved V gene, and the reason for the others is unknown. V and J calls and clone size come straight from that table; D and trimming were deduced from the DNA. This sample has approximately 2,200,000 clones in its table, and about 92% of those were observed once. In total, the top ten clones hold over 1.5% of the sample.

CD8 naive samples consisted of CD45RO-negative cells that were positively selected for CCR7, yielding a CD45RA+CCR7+ population without TemRA cells. Donors were healthy HIV-negative adults with no recently reported acute infections or vaccinations. Only Caucasian adults living in Nashville, Tennessee, USA were represented among the donors. Blood was obtained by leukapheresis, after which PBMCs were separated by Ficoll-Histopaque density gradient centrifugation and cryopreserved in liquid nitrogen vapor phase. Analytical flow cytometry was used to check the purity and quantity of every magnetically sorted T cell population. Genomic DNA was isolated from each sorted fraction and quantified by UV absorbance on a Nanodrop 2000c. CDR1 and CDR2 are drawn from the germline V gene (reference sequence): MNHEY, SMNVEV. The CDR3 has 14 amino acids, counting the end cysteine and phenylalanine. The kept DNA is CDR3 alone, 42 bases in frame from the first base. Trimming removed 5 bases from V and 4 bases from J; the gene matches leave 7 bases unexplained.

Worth noting for this clone: Its recognized antigen is unknown. Per-nucleotide qualities are absent, and no much larger clonotype sits a single base away.

The sample consisted of naive CD8+ T cells from PBMCs. Read against the paper, the sample's cell subset or site label means: CD45RA+CCR7+. The chain is made from TRBV27 and TRBJ1-2, and 7 junctional nucleotides match TRBD1. The sequence came from a man between 18 and 35 years old in good health. Some clones in this sample may be carry-over from other donors' samples. The CDR3 loop reads CASSALGQIYGYTF. The nucleotides are TGTGCCAGCAGTGCATTGGGACAGATCTATGGCTACACCTTC.